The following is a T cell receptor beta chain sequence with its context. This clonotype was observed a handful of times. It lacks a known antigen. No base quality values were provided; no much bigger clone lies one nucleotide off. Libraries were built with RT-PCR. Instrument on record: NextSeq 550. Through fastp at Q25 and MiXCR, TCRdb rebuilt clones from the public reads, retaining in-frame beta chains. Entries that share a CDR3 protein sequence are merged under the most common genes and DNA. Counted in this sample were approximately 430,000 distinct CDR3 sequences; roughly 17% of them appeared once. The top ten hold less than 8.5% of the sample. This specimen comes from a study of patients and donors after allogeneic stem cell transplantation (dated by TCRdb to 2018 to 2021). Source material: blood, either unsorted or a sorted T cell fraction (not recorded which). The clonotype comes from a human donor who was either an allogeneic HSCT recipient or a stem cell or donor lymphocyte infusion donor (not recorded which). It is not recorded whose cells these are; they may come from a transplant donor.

Here the CDR3 is given as CASSYGQWTDTQYF. Read as DNA, the sequence is TGTGCCAGCAGCTATGGACAGTGGACAGATACGCAGTATTTT. The chain is encoded by TRBV5-4 joined to TRBJ2-3; a weak D assignment points to TRBD1 (6 bases agree). In the germline V gene (reference sequence), CDR1 corresponds to SGHNT and CDR2 to YYREEE. The trim is 3 bases for V and 3 bases for J, with a gap of 11 bases between the germline ends. The CDR3 goes from the cysteine to the phenylalanine over 14 residues. The entry retains the CDR3 DNA only, 42 bases that are in frame from base 1.